Below, one T cell receptor beta chain is given with its context. The antigen remains undetermined. Sequencing was performed with immunoSEQ multiplex PCR; in TCRdb, only in-frame clones are kept and a portion is missing. The repertoire holds some 81,000 clones, with more than 70% as singletons. This specimen belongs to a study of T cell responses to AZD1222 COVID-19 vaccine. Study results and limitations: Samples come after the peak T cell response, not at day 14.

CDR1 and CDR2 (germline): LGHNA, YNFKEQ. Trimming shortened V by 1 base and J by 3 bases, and 9 bases separated the two germline ends. This CDR3 region has 14 residues. Specimen: peripheral blood, collected 28 days after the second AZD1222 dose. The clonotype originates from an adult who received the AZD1222 COVID-19 vaccine. The V call is TRBV4-2, the J call TRBJ1-2; D unclear. The CDR3 coding sequence is TGTGCCAGCAGCCAAGGGGCCATTGACTATGGCTACACCTTC. It encodes CASSQGAIDYGYTF.